This note documents a single TCR beta chain sequence. There is no known antigen for this receptor. One end of the junction does not line up with germline, which may come from a read error. The cysteine opens and the phenylalanine closes a CDR3 of 13 amino acids. The CDR3 DNA has 39 bases and is translated from base 1. Sequences SNHLY (CDR1) and FYNNEI (CDR2) are obtained from the germline V gene. The cohort was made up of around 720 healthy bone marrow donors. All cohort members were sampled while nominally healthy, although unrecorded immune exposures were likely present. The donor was CMV seronegative and was included in the group of hundreds of seronegative cohort members. A peripheral blood sample was collected from each donor, and TCR beta sequencing was performed on peripheral blood mononuclear cells. Genomic DNA extraction from the blood cell samples was performed with the Qiagen DNeasy Blood Extraction Kit.

The sample belongs to a study of cytomegalovirus exposure and HLA in healthy donors (dated by TCRdb to the late 2010s). Broadly, across the study: An earlier analysis of approximately 640 of the donors reported more than 250 Gb of sequence data and some 120 million unique TCR beta sequences from 150 million to 200 million T cells. To study patterns of TCR occurrence, a later analysis re-analyzed previously published TCR beta repertoires from several hundred donors and added high-resolution HLA genotyping. All discovery cohort repertoires had been generated using a single sequencing platform. The study aimed to test whether signatures of past pathogen exposure could be identified by cataloging public T cell receptors. Among some 410 genotyped donors of the cohort, an average of roughly 230,000 unique TCR beta nucleotide sequences was sequenced per donor, of which 15% to 20% were non-productive. A later genetic analysis took genome-wide SNP genotypes for about 65% of the 666 donors and used that subset as a discovery cohort. An earlier analysis of approximately 580 of the donors used high-throughput TCR beta sequencing to judge whether each TCR beta V gene segment behaved as functional or pseudogenic. The T cell repertoires of around 670 subjects were profiled by immunosequencing and related to cytomegalovirus serostatus. To predict cytomegalovirus infection status, the study brought together high-throughput TCR immunosequencing, statistical association of individual TCRs with disease status, and machine learning. A separate validation cohort of roughly 130 different subjects was used in addition to the approximately 700-subject first cohort. Class I and class II HLA loci were covered by the typing at four-digit resolution. An early release that covered roughly 600 HLA-typed donors contained about 290 gigabases of sequencing data and 85 million to 100 million unique TCR sequences. Alongside the repertoire data, information on donor age, sex, ethnicity and CMV serostatus was compiled. Of the roughly 410 genotyped donors, 81% were placed in the genetic ancestry cluster associated with self-reported Caucasian donors. In the later analysis, no new phenotypic data were used to find candidate immune exposures; instead, reliance was placed on TCR beta sequences and their occurrence across donors. About 5 DR-DQ haplotypes were handled as single units for association and clustering, since linkage in the cohort was strong. Typing coverage varied by locus: roughly 629-640 donors for A, B, C, DRB1 and DQB1; about 520 for DQA1; approximately 570 for DPA1; approximately 450 for DPB1. Results and caveats for the whole study, not just this receptor: Correlated functional status among segregating V segments might be attributable to linkage disequilibrium, but an unknown experimental factor could not be ruled out. In an earlier analysis of around 500 of the donors, most TCR beta V segments appeared in productive rearrangements about 87% or about 30% of the time, broadly matching IMGT annotations. A later analysis found that HLA-associated TCR beta chains were more clonally expanded and had lower generation probabilities than equally common non-associated chains. It was suggested by the authors that the approach could potentially be generalized to other disease states and immunological phenotypes. The classifier was reported to diagnose cytomegalovirus status with high specificity and sensitivity in both the original cohort and the validation cohort. According to a later analysis, parvovirus B19, influenza, CMV and Epstein-Barr virus appeared linked to several top co-occurrence clusters. In a later analysis, the rate of TCR association differed among HLA loci, with DRB1 alleles having the most associated TCRs and HLA-C alleles having the fewest. Specific HLA alleles were associated with 15,000 to 20,000 TCR beta sequences at a false discovery rate of 0.05 in a later analysis. The sequencing pipeline was judged likely to have produced a cluster of highly shared sequence variants as a technical artifact. A further reported finding was that TCR beta sequences accurately predicted the HLA-A and HLA-B alleles for most subjects in the first cohort. Because HLA typing was missing for some donors at each locus, association tests included only the typed subset. V-gene and J-gene trimming of TCR beta chains was associated with a missense DCLRE1C variant in a later genetic analysis, and the association was replicated in an independent cohort. Across donors, most TCR sequences were observed very rarely, whereas some public TCRs were present in many individuals. The only immune exposure information available for the cohort was CMV serostatus. In vitro tests confirmed that three of the cytomegalovirus-associated TCR beta chains recognize cytomegalovirus antigens. Roughly uniform sequencing depth across donors was assumed in presence/absence analyses, although this assumption may not hold. The 87-base-pair reads could not distinguish some IMGT-functional V segments, including TRBV6-2 and TRBV6-3, so those segments were excluded. In a later genetic analysis, fewer N-insertions in productive TCRs were reported among donors in an Asian-associated ancestry cluster than the 666-donor mean. The study gave a list of 150 to 200 TCR beta chains associated with cytomegalovirus. Strong co-occurrence of HLA alleles, especially DR and DQ, made assigning TCR associations to individual alleles difficult. A later analysis found that most CMV-associated TCR beta chains appeared HLA-restricted, with HLA associations seemingly driven largely by CMV exposure. Roughly 15 rarely observed V segments, including chromosome 9 orphons, were excluded from the earlier analysis of several hundred of the donors because counts were too low. The cohort was sequenced for TCR beta chains only, and without alpha or paired-chain data the features that could be detected were limited.

Preparation of the library involved the immunoSEQ multiplex PCR assay. For the multiplex PCR, a mixture combining 60 forward primers for TCR Vbeta segments and 13 reverse primers for TCR Jbeta segments was used. A multiplex PCR assay on genomic DNA amplified the CDR3 region of rearranged TCR beta genes. The Illumina HiSeq System was used to sequence the amplified TCR beta libraries as 87-base-pair reads. As for the original processing: Across the 500 to 700 repertoires, a later analysis counted some 81 million unique TCR beta chains, 9.5 million to 12 million of which were shared by at least two donors. To remove PCR and sequencing errors, raw reads were error-corrected and collapsed into unique sequences using a nearest-neighbor algorithm that merged closely related sequences. V, D and J gene segments were assigned by aligning CDR3 sequences to IMGT reference sequences. For a sequence to be retained, a match of at least six nucleotides was required to both a V gene segment and a J gene segment. A rearrangement was called productive if the CDR3 had no stop codons and remained in frame with V and J, and every other rearrangement was called non-productive. Following IMGT convention, CDR3 was defined as the stretch from the second conserved V-encoded cysteine up to the conserved J-encoded phenylalanine. Sequences without an unambiguous match to a single V gene segment were excluded from the earlier analysis of about 600 of the donors. An earlier analysis of over 450 of the donors classified V segments as functional when productive rearrangements were above 56.7% and as segregating when the standard deviation between donors was above 5%. A statistical classification framework was developed to diagnose cytomegalovirus status using the catalog of TCR beta chain sequences. In a later analysis, TCR nucleotide sequences were compared against IMGT/GENE-DB human TR gene sequences so that V and J genes could be assigned. Using the TCRdist pipeline, a later analysis assigned CDR3 sequences along with most-parsimonious VDJ recombination scenarios. A later analysis defined each TCR beta chain by its CDR3 amino acid sequence plus V-gene family, and excluded reads lacking a unique V-gene family. To address suspected cross-contamination and a sequencing artifact, a later analysis removed roughly 580 highly shared, low-generation-probability nucleotide sequences. In a later analysis, a clonal expansion index was calculated for each public chain from normalized within-repertoire ranks of inferred template counts. In a later analysis, generation probabilities were computed with a VDJ recombination model fitted to out-of-frame rearrangements, and the resulting probabilities were checked against IGoR. Hypergeometric tests were used in a later analysis to score TCR-TCR, TCR-HLA and TCR-CMV co-occurrence, with a repertoire-size bias correction applied to the TCR pairs. False discovery rates were estimated in a later analysis by permuting HLA or CMV assignments 20 times. A later analysis grouped co-occurring TCRs with DBSCAN, adding TCRdist sequence similarity when clustering within HLA-allele-positive subsets. Repertoires with fewer than 30,000 or more than 120,000 public chains, plus five repertoires with anomalous nucleotide sharing, were excluded from co-occurrence clustering. TCRdb obtained this table from immuneACCESS and retained in-frame rearrangements with V and J assigned. These tables miss some clones; where compared with another copy, unresolved V genes account for less than half of the shortfall, and the remainder is unexplained. V and J calls plus clone size are reproduced from that table; the DNA served to infer D and trimming. This sample holds some 240,000 clones; about 93% were observed only once. About 1.7% of the sample lies in the top ten.

This sequence uses TRBV2 and TRBJ2-4, and TRBD2 matches 10 of the central bases. The sequenced material came from PBMCs. This TCR was sampled from a girl aged 2 to 10 in good health and CMV-seronegative. For the CDR3, the sequence is CTSLSGRSYIQYF. The base sequence is TGTACCAGCCTTAGCGGGAGGTCGTACATTCAGTACTTC.